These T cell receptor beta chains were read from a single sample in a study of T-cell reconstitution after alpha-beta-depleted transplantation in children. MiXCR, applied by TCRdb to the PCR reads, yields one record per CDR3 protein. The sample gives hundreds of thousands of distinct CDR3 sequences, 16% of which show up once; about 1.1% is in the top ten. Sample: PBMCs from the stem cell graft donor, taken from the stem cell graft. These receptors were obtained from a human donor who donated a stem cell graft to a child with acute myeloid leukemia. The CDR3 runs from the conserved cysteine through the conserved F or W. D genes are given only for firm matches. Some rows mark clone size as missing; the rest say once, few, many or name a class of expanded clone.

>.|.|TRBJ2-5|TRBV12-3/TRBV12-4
TGTGCCAGCAGCCGACAAAGGACGCAAGAGACCCAGTACTTC
CASSRQRTQETQYF
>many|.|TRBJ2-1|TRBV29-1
TGCAGCGTGGTCGCCAGTCTGATGTTCTTC
CSVVASLMFF
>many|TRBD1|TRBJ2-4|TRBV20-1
TGCAGTGCTAGAGTTCAGGGGGCGAAAAACATTCAGTACTTC
CSARVQGAKNIQYF
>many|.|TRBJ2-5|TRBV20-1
TGCAGTGCTGGGGGCCGGGGGCAAGAGACCCAGTACTTC
CSAGGRGQETQYF
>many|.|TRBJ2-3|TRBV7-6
TGTGCCAGCAGCCTGGGCGCCGTCACAGATACGCAGTATTTT
CASSLGAVTDTQYF
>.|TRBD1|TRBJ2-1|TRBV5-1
TGCGCCAGCAGCCGAGCAGGACAGGGGGTGAACTGGAATGAGCAGTTCTTC
CASSRAGQGVNWNEQFF
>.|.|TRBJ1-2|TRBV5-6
TGTGCCAGCAGCCCAAGATCCGGGACATACAACTATGGCTACACCTTC
CASSPRSGTYNYGYTF
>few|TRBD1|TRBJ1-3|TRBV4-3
TGCGCCAGCAGCCAAGAATTGGCAGGGGGAGGAAACACCATATATTTT
CASSQELAGGGNTIYF
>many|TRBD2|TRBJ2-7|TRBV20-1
TGCAGTGCTAGAGATTTGCTAGCGGGGCTGTACGAGCAGTACTTC
CSARDLLAGLYEQYF
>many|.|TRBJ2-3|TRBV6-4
TGTGCCAGCAGTGACGCCATAGGCAGAGGCACAGATACGCAGTATTTT
CASSDAIGRGTDTQYF
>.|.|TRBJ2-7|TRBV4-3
TGCGCCAGCAGCCCAAAGGCGGTCTCCTACGAGCAGTACTTC
CASSPKAVSYEQYF
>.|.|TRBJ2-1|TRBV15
TGTGCCACCAGCAGAGATCGAGGCTTAGGCGCCTACAATGAGCAGTTCTTC
CATSRDRGLGAYNEQFF
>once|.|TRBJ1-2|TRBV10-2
TGCGCCAGCAGTGAGTCGAACCTCGGTGGCTACACCTTC
CASSESNLGGYTF
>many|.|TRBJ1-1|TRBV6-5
TGTGCCAGCAGTTTCACTCCCTATCCCGGGGGAGAGAAGAACACTGAAGCTTTCTTT
CASSFTPYPGGEKNTEAFF
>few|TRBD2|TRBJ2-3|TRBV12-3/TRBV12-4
TGTGCCAGCAGATCGGGGGACTACCTGGGGACAGATACGCAGTATTTT
CASRSGDYLGTDTQYF
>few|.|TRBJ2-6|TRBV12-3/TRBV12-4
TGTGCCAGCAGTCCCACAGGAACATCCTCTGGGGCCAACGTCCTGACTTTC
CASSPTGTSSGANVLTF
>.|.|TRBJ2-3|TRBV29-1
TGCAGCGTTATCTCCGGCAGGGTAACAGATACGCAGTATTTT
CSVISGRVTDTQYF
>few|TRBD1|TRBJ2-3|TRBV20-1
TGCAGTGCTAGACCGTCCCCGGGACAGGGGGCGAGAGATACGCAGTATTTT
CSARPSPGQGARDTQYF
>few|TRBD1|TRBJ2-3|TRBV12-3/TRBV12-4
TGTGCCAGCAGCCCGGACAGGGGGCTGAATACGCAGTATTTT
CASSPDRGLNTQYF
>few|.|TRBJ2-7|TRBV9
TGTGCCAGCAGCGTAGGTGCGACCTCCCAGGGGGAGCAGTACTTC
CASSVGATSQGEQYF
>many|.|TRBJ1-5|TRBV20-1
TGCAGTGCTAACCGCCTAGGGGGGGTTCAGCCCCAGCATTTT
CSANRLGGVQPQHF
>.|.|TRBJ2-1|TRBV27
TGTGCCAGCAGTTCGGGGCATGAGCAGTTCTTC
CASSSGHEQFF
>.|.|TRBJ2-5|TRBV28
TGTGCCAGCAGTTCCCTACAGTTCTCCCTCCGTAGGCAAGAGACCCAGTACTTC
CASSSLQFSLRRQETQYF
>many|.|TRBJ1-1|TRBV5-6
TGTGCCAGCAGCACCGGCGGTCAGAGCGCTTTCTTT
CASSTGGQSAFF